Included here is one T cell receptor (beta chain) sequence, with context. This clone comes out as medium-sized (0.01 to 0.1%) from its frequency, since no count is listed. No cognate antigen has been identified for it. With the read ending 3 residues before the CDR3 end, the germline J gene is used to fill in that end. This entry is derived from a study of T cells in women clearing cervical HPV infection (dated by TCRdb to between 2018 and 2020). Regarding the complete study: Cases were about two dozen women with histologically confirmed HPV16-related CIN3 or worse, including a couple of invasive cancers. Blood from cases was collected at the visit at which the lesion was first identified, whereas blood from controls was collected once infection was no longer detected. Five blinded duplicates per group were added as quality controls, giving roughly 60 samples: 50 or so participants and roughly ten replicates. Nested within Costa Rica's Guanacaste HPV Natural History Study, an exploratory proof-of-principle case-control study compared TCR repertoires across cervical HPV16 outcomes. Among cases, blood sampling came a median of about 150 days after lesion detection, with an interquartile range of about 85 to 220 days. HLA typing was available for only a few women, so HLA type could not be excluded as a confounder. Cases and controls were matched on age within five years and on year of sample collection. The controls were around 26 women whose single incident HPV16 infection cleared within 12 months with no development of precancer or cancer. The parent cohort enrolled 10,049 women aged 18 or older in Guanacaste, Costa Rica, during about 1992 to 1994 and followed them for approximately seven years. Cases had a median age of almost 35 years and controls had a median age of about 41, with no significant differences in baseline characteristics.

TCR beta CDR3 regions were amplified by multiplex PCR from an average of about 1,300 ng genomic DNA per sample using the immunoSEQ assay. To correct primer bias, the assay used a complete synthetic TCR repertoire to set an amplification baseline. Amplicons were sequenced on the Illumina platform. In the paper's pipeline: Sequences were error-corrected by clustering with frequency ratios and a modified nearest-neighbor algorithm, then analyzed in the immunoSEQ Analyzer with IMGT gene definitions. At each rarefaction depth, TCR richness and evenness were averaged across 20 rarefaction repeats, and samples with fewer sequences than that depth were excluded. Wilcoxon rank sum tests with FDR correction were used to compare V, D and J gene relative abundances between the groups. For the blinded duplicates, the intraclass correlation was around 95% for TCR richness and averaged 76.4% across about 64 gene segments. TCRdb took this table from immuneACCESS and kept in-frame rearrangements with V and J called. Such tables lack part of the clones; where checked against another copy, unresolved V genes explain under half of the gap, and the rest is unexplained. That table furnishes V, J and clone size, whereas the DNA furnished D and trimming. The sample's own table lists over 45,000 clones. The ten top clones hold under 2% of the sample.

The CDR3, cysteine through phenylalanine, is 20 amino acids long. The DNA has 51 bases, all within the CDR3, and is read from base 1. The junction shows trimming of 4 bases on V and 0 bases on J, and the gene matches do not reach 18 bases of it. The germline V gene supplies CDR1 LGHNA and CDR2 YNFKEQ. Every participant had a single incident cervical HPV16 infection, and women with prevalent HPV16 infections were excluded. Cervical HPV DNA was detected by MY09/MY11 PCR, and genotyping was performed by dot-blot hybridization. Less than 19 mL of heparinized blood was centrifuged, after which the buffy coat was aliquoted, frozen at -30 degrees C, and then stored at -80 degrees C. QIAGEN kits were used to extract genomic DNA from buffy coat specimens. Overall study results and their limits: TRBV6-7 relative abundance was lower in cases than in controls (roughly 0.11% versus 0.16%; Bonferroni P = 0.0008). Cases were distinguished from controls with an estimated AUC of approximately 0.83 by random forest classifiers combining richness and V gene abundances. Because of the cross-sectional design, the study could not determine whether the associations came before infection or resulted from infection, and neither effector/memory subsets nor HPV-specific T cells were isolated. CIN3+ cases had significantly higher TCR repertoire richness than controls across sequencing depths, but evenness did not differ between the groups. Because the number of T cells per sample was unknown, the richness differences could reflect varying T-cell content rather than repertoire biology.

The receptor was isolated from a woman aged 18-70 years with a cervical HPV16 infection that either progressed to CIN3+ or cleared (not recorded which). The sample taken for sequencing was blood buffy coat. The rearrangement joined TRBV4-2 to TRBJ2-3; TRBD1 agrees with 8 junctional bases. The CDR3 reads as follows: CASSLRDRSLIGASTDTQYF. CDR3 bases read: TGTGCCAGCAGCCTCCGGGACAGGAGCCTCATCGGGGCTAGCACAGATACG.